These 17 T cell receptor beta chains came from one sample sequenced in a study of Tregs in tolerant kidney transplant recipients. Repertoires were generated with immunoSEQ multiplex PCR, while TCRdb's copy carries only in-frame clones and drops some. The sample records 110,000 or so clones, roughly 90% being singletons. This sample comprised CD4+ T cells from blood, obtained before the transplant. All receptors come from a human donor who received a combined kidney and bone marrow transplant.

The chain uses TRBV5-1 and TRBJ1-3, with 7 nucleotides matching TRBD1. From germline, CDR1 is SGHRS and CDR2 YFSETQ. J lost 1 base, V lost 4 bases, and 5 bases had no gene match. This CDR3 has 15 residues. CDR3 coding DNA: TGCGCCAGCAGCCCCACGACAGGGTCTGGAAACACCATATATTTT. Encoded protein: CASSPTTGSGNTIYF.

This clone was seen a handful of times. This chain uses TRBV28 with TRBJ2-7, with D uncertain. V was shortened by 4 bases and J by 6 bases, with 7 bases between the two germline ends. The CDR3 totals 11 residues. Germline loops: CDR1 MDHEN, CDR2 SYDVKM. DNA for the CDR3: TGTGCCAGCAGTTCAGAACGCGAGCAGTACTTC. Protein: CASSSEREQYF. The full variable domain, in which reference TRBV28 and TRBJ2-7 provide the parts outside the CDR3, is DVKVTQSSRYLVKRTGEKVFLECVQDMDHENMFWYRQDPGLGLRLIYFSYDVKMKEKGDIPEGYSVSREKKERFSLILESASTNQTSMYLCASSSEREQYFGPGTRLTVT.

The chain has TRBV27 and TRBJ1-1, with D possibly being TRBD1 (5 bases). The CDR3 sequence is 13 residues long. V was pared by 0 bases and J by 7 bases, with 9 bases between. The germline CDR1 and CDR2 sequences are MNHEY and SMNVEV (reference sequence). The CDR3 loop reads CASSLSGAGEAFF. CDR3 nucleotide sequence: TGTGCCAGCAGTTTATCAGGGGCCGGTGAAGCTTTCTTT.

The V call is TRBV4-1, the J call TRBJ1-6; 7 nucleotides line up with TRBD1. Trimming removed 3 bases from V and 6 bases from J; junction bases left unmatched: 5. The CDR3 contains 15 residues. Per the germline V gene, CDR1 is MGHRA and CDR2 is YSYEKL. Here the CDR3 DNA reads TGCGCCAGCAGCCAGCTCACAGGGGTTAATTCACCCCTCCACTTT. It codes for CASSQLTGVNSPLHF.

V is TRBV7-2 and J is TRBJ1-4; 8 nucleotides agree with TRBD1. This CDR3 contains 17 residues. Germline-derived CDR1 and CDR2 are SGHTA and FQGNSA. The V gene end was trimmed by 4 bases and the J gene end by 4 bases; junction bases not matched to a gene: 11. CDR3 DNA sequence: TGTGCCAGCAGCTCGACGGCCGACAGGGGCCTTAATGAAAAACTGTTTTTT. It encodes CASSSTADRGLNEKLFF.

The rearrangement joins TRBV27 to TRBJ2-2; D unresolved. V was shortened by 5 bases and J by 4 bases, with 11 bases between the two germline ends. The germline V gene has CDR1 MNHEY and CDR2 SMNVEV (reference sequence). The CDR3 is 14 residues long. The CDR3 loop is CASSPTLLTGELFF. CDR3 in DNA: TGTGCCAGCAGTCCTACCCTACTCACCGGGGAGCTGTTTTTT.

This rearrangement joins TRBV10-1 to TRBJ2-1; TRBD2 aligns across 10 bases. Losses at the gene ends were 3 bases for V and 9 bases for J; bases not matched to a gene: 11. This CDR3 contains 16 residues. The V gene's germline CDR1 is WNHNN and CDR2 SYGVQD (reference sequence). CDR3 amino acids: CASSDRKSGGASEQFF. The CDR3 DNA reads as TGCGCCAGCAGTGATAGGAAGAGCGGGGGGGCGAGTGAGCAGTTCTTC.

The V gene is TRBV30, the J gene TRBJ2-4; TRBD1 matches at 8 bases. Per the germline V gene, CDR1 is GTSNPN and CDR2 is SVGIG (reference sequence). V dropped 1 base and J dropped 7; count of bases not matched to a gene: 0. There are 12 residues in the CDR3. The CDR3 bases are TGTGCCTGGAGTGACAGGGGGAACATTCAGTACTTC. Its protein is CAWSDRGNIQYF.

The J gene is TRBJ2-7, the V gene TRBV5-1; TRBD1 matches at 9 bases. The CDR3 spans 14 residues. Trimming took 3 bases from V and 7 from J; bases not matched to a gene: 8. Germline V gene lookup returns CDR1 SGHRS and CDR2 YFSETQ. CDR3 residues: CASSSQGAPGEQYF. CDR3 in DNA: TGCGCCAGCAGCTCACAGGGGGCTCCTGGGGAGCAGTACTTC.

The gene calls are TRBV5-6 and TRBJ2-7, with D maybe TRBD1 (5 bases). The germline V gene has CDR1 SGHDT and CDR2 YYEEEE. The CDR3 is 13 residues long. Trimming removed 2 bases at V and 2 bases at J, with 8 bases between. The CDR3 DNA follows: TGTGCCAGCAGCTTAACAGGCACCTACGAGCAGTACTTC. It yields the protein CASSLTGTYEQYF. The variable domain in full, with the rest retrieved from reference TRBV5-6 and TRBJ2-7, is DAGVTQSPTHLIKTRGQQVTLRCSPKSGHDTVSWYQQALGQGPQFIFQYYEEEERQRGNFPDRFSGHQFPNYSSELNVNALLLGDSALYLCASSLTGTYEQYFGPGTRLTVT.

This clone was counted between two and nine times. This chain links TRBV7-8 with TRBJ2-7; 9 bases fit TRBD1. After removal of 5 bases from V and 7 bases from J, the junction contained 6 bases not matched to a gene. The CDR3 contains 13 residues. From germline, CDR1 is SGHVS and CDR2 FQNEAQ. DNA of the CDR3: TGTGCCAGCAGCCCCAAGGACAGGGGAGAGCAGTACTTC. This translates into CASSPKDRGEQYF.

DNA of the CDR3: TGTGCCAGCAGCGCCGGTCTGGGAGGGGCGGATGGGAATGAGCAGTTCTTC. This sequence encodes CASSAGLGGADGNEQFF. V is TRBV9 and J is TRBJ2-1; the match to TRBD2 covers 7 bases. Germline V gene lookup returns CDR1 SGDLS and CDR2 YYNGEE. With 3 bases clipped from V and 7 bases from J, the junction kept 16 bases outside the gene matches. The CDR3 has 17 amino acids.

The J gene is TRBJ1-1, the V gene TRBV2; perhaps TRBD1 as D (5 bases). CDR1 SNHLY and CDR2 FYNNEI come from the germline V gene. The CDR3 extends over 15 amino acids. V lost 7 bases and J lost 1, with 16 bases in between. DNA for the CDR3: TGTGCCAGCACCAGACAGCCCAAGGGGAACACTGAAGCTTTCTTT. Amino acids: CASTRQPKGNTEAFF.

In DNA form, the CDR3 reads TGTGCCAGCAGCCCCCGGGACTTCAGGTACGAGCAGTACTTC. Translated: CASSPRDFRYEQYF. The rearrangement joins TRBV5-8 to TRBJ2-7; D is perhaps TRBD2 (6 bases). The germline V gene encodes CDR1 SGHTS and CDR2 YDEGEE. The CDR3 has 14 residues. V lost 4 bases and J 4 bases, leaving 15 bases between the germline ends.

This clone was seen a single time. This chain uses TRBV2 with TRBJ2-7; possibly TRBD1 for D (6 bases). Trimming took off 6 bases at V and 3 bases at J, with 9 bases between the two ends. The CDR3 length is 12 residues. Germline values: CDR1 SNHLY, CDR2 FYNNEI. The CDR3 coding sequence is TGTGCCAGCAGCACAGGGTTCTACGAGCAGTACTTC. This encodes CASSTGFYEQYF.

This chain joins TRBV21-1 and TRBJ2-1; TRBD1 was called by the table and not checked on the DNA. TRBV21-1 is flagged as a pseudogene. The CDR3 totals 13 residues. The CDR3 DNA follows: TGTGCCAGCAGCCCCCCCAGGTACAATGAGCAGTTCTTC. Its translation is CASSPPRYNEQFF.

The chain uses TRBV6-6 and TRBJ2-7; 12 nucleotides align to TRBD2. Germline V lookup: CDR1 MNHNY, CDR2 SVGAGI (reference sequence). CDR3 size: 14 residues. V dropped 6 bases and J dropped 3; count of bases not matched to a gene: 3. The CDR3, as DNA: TGTGCCAGCAGGAGACTAGCGGGAGACTACGAGCAGTACTTC. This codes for CASRRLAGDYEQYF.